The T cell receptor beta chain described here comes from a study of TIL therapy for anti-PD-1-resistant metastatic lung cancer. Study as a whole: Tumors had a median PD-L1 proportion score of about 6%. Findings and limits, study-wide: Infused TIL clonotypes partially replaced the baseline blood repertoire, then decayed over months.

Specified time point: pre-treatment sample, taken before nivolumab and TIL therapy. Adults with stage 4 NSCLC were enrolled in a phase I trial. This was the immunoSEQ v3 assay. Libraries were sequenced to 2 million to 2.5 million read pairs (survey) or roughly 4.5-6 million (deep). The data were produced by immunoSEQ multiplex PCR, yet TCRdb's version contains in-frame clones alone and is incomplete. There are tens of thousands of clones in the sample; 65% to 90% occur only once, and less than 6% lies in the top ten. Regarding this clone: Antigen: not known.

The CDR3 contains 15 residues. Trimming pared 1 base from V and 0 bases from J, leaving 9 bases between. CDR1 and CDR2 from the germline V gene are SGHNT and YENEEA. The sample here was blood, taken at baseline. The chain couples TRBV11-3 to TRBJ2-5; no definite D call. This receptor was obtained from a person aged 25-85 years with non-small cell lung cancer. The CDR3, as DNA: TGTGCCAGCAGCTTAGGGTTTAGCAACCAAGAGACCCAGTACTTC. It specifies CASSLGFSNQETQYF.